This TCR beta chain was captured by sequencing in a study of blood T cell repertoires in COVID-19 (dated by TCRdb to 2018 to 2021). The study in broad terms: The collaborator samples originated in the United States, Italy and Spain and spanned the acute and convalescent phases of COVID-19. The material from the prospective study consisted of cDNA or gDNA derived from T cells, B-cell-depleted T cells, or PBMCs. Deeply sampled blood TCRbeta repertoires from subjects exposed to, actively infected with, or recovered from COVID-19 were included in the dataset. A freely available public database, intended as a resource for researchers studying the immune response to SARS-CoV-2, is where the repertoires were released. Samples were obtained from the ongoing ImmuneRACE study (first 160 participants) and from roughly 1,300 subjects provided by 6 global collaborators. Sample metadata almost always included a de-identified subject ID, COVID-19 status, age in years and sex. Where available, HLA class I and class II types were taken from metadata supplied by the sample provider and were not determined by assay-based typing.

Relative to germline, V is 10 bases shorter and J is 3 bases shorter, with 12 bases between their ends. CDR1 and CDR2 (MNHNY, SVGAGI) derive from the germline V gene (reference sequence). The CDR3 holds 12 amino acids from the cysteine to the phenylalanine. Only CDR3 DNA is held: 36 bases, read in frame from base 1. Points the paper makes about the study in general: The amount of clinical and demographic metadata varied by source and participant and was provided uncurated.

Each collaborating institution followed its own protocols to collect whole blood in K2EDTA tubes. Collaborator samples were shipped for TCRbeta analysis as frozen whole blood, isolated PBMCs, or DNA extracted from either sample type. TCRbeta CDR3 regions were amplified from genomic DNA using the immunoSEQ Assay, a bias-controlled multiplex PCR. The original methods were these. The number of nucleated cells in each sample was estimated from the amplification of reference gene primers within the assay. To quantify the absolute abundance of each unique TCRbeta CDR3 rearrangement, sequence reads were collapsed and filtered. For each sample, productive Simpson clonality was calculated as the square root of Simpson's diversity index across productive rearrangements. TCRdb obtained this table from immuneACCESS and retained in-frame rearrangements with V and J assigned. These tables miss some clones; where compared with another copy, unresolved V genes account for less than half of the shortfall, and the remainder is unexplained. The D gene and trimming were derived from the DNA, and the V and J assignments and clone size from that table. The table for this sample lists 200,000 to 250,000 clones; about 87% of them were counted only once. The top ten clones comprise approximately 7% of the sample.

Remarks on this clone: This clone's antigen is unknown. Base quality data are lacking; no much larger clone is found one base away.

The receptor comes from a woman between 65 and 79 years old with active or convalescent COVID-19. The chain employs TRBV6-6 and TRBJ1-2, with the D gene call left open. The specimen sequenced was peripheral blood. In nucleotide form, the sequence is TGTGCCACCCTGGGAGGGCACTATGGCTACACCTTC. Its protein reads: CATLGGHYGYTF.